This paragraph reports one T cell receptor beta chain. The CDR3 runs to 15 residues. Trimming removed 6 bases from V and 0 bases from J, with 14 bases in between. Germline CDR1 PRHDT, CDR2 FYEKMQ (reference sequence). This entry comes from a study of early T cells in non-severe SARS-CoV-2 infection. Tagging with unique molecular identifiers was applied to individual cDNA molecules. TCRdb ran MiXCR on the 5' RACE reads and lists one entry per CDR3 protein. Among approximately 120,000 distinct CDR3 sequences listed, 14% to 15% were seen once. This TCR was sampled from an adult who was a healthcare worker with PCR-confirmed SARS-CoV-2 infection or an uninfected control (not recorded which). The chain employs TRBV13 and TRBJ1-1, with no clear D. The sequenced sample was whole blood. CDR3 protein: CASSLTSRVNTEAFF. CDR3 DNA: TGTGCCAGCAGTCTAACTAGCCGGGTGAACACTGAAGCTTTCTTT.